This T cell receptor beta chain was retrieved from a study of shared clonotypes between healthy human individuals (dated by TCRdb to the early 2020s). For the study in its entirety: The cohort included three men and a couple of women between 18 and 49 years of age. To estimate repertoire size and how much clonotype sharing occurs between individuals, the study deeply sequenced the blood TCR repertoires of 4 to 6 healthy adults. Different laboratories and diverse techniques were used to prepare libraries and sequence TCR repertoires, to increase sequencing depth and limit assay-specific biases. Each donor's leukapheresis produced roughly between roughly 0.9 and 9 billion PBMCs. The paper as a whole reports these results and caveats: Because the study included only a small number of donors, the genetic and exposure-history diversity represented was limited. Sampling was limited to blood, and TCR repertoires in tissue likely differ from TCR repertoires in blood. Based on pairwise subsampling, the degree of clonotype sharing among donors was expected to be affected by sequencing depth.

The donors were healthy, HIV-negative adults who had no recently reported acute infections or vaccinations. All donors were Caucasian adults living in Nashville, Tennessee, USA. For unsorted samples, tens of millions of PBMCs were counted and genomic DNA was extracted with the QIAamp DNA Blood Mini kit. After blood collection by leukapheresis, PBMCs were isolated using Ficoll-Histopaque density gradient centrifugation and then cryopreserved in the vapor phase of liquid nitrogen. This clone was recorded only once. Its antigen remains undetermined. Per-base qualities were not stored, and no clone one base away is much larger. V is cut by 2 bases and J by 8 bases, and the space between the germline ends is 15 bases. Sequences MNHNS (CDR1) and SASEGT (CDR2) are obtained from the germline V gene. The cysteine opens and the phenylalanine closes a CDR3 of 14 amino acids. The sequence is cut down to CDR3 DNA, 42 bases in frame from base 1.

Using the deep immunoSEQ assay, multiplex PCR amplified TCR CDR3 regions from genomic DNA. For each cell subset, the extracted genomic DNA was distributed evenly across all wells of several immunoSEQ 96-well plates, and each plate served as one replicate. For unsorted PBMC, 250 to 350 ng of genomic DNA, equivalent to around 30,000 T cell genomes, went into each replicate PCR. Unsorted PBMC genomic DNA was sequenced across ten immunoSEQ deep assay plates. Purified libraries were quantified with a Qubit 3.0 fluorometer, sized on a Bioanalyzer 2100, and re-quantified with the KAPA Library Quantification kit. A separate single-read 150-cycle Illumina NextSeq 550 flow cell was used to sequence each immunoSEQ 96-well plate. As for the authors' bioinformatics: Because the immunoSEQ output held only junctional sequences and lacked quality scores, the filtering could not match the filtering applied to full-length reads. Sequences were annotated with PyIR, a Python wrapper for IgBLAST v1.9, and V/J genes and CDR3 were assigned using IMGT germline references. Any read was removed if the V/J assignment was weak (E-value above 1e-6), the CDR3 was missing, or the read contained stop codons, out-of-frame junctions, or ambiguous translated residues. V3J clonotypes were defined as sequences sharing the same inferred V gene, J gene, and CDR3 amino acid sequence. Percentage overlap between repertoires was calculated by dividing the number of shared unique clonotypes by the size of the smaller repertoire. Repertoire richness was assessed with RTK rarefaction, the Chao1 estimator, and Recon v2.1 estimates of unobserved clonotypes. The table was pulled from immuneACCESS by TCRdb, which kept in-frame rearrangements only. Such tables lose some clones; where checked, under half of the loss comes from unresolved V genes, and the rest has no known cause. That table furnishes V, J and clone size, whereas the DNA furnished D and trimming. A total of 450,000 to 500,000 clones appear in this sample, roughly 80% of them only once. Around 11% of the sample belongs to the ten largest clones.

The receptor's source is a woman aged 40 to 50 in good health. Some clones in this sample may be carry-over from other donors' samples. The rearrangement joined TRBV6-1 to TRBJ1-2; no D gene can be assigned with confidence. Sequenced input: PBMCs. This receptor carries the CDR3 CASSEMVGLGGYTF. The DNA sequence reads TGTGCCAGCAGTGAAATGGTCGGGTTGGGAGGCTACACCTTC.